This T cell receptor beta chain was documented in a study of tumor and adjacent non-tumor tissue in lung cancer. Study information: The cohort had 12 to 13 adenocarcinoma, a couple of squamous cell and 1 small cell patients.

On this clonotype itself: Antigen: not known. A much larger clone lies one base from this, so it may be a read error.

The template was RNA from unsorted bulk tissue. Study-wide results and limits: In normal lung, the top 100 clones were significantly more dominant than in tumor.

The library came from three nested PCR rounds adapted from ARM-PCR protocols. MiXCR, run by TCRdb on the multiplex PCR reads, gives a single entry per CDR3 protein. Of about 200,000 distinct CDR3 sequences listed, about 71% are singletons. The CDR3 has 16 amino acids. Germline CDR1 and CDR2: SGHAT and FQNNGV. The V segment lost 5 bases and the J segment 0 bases; nucleotides outside the gene matches: 7. The source of this sequence is a man aged 60 to 75 with non-small cell lung cancer. Sequenced input: lung tumor tissue. This chain connects TRBV11-2 to TRBJ2-1, with TRBD1 identical over 7 bases. The CDR3, as DNA: TGTGCCAGCAGCATTATCCGGGACAGCTCCTACAATGAGCAGTTCTTC. Its protein is CASSIIRDSSYNEQFF. The full variable domain, completed using reference TRBV11-2 and TRBJ2-1, is EAGVAQSPRYKIIEKRQSVAFWCNPISGHATLYWYQQILGQGPKLLIQFQNNGVVDDSQLPKDRFSAERLKGVDSTLKIQPAKLEDSAVYLCASSIIRDSSYNEQFFGPGTRLTVL.